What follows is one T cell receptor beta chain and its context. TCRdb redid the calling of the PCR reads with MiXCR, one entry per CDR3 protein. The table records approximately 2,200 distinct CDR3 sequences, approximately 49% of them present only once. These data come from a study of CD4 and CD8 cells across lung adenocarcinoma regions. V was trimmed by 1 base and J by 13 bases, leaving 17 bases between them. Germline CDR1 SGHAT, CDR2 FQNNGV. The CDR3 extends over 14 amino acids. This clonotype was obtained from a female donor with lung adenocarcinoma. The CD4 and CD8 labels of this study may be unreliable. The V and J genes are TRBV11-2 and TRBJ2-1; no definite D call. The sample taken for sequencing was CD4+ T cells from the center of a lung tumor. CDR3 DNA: TGTGCCAGCAGCTTAGGGCCAGTACAAGAGACCCAGTTCTTC. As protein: CASSLGPVQETQFF.